The clone carrying this T cell receptor (beta chain) appeared a few times. This sample stems from a study of regulatory T cells in long-lasting Graves disease. The CDR3 has 16 amino acids. Germline lookup yields CDR1 MNHNS and CDR2 SASEGT. Trimming took off 7 bases at V and 4 bases at J, with 22 bases between the two ends. Arm-PCR of CDR3 regions and iRepertoire HTBI primers were the basis on which TCR beta libraries were built. TCRdb reanalysed the multiplex PCR reads using MiXCR and keeps one entry per CDR3 protein. The data show 400,000 to 500,000 distinct CDR3 sequences, about a sixth seen once. Time point: newly diagnosed GD, antithyroid drugs for less than 3 months. From PBMCs, RNA was extracted and then used to make the TCR library. This sample was also put to use in a study of T cells in Graves' hyperthyroidism and ophthalmopathy.

Sequenced material: peripheral blood mononuclear cells (PBMCs), taken at new diagnosis, from a patient treated with antithyroid drugs. This chain links TRBV6-1 with TRBJ1-2; perhaps TRBD1 as D (6 bases). This TCR was sampled from a woman younger than 30 with Graves disease. CDR3 nucleotides: TGTGCCAGCACAAGTACAAGGGGGGGCAGGATCTATGGCTACACCTTC. Its protein product is CASTSTRGGRIYGYTF.